The clone carrying this T cell receptor (beta chain) was counted many times. The antigen is unknown. Germline lookup yields CDR1 SQVTM and CDR2 ANQGSEA. The J segment lost 9 bases and the V segment lost 7 bases, leaving 8 bases of the junction unmatched. The CDR3 consists of 11 residues. The data are from a study of molecular identifiers for immune sequencing clone quantification. Study background: RNA from roughly 21,000 or 96,000 naive CD8 cells was split five ways in replicates, with four sequenced. Regarding the study as a whole: More than 97% of effector molecules, versus under 1% of naive-cell molecules, belonged to clones above 20 RNA copies.

Naive CD8 T cells were picked out by sorting for CD8+CD4-CCR7+CD45RA+. Previously described methods and listed TCR primers were used for bulk TCR libraries. TCRdb reprocessed the PCR reads with MiXCR, giving one entry per CDR3 protein. The sample has 300,000 to 350,000 distinct CDR3 sequences; about a fifth are singletons. The receptor comes from a human donor in good health. Some libraries in this study had Jurkat cell RNA spiked in. V usage is TRBV29-1 and J usage is TRBJ2-5; 7 bases align to TRBD2. Sequencing was performed on naive CD8+ T cells from blood, with Jurkat cell RNA spiked in. Noted subset: FACS-sorted CD8+CD4-CCR7+CD45RA+ naive T cells. The CDR3 DNA is TGCAGCGGAGTTACTAGCGAGGCCCAGTACTTC. Translated, it gives CSGVTSEAQYF. Combining the CDR3 with reference TRBV29-1 and TRBJ2-5 gives the whole variable domain SAVISQKPSRDICQRGTSLTIQCQVDSQVTMMFWYRQQPGQSLTLIATANQGSEATYESGFVIDKFPISRPNLTFSTLTVSNMSPEDSSIYLCSGVTSEAQYFGPGTRLLVL.